Only a few counts were recorded for the clone carrying this T cell receptor beta chain. Trimming left V 5 bases short and J 6 bases short, with 15 bases between. The germline gives CDR1 SGHTA, CDR2 FQGNSA. The CDR3 has 14 residues. This sample was included in a study of T-cell memory formation after mild COVID-19. TCRdb reprocessed the 5' RACE reads via MiXCR and lists one record per CDR3 protein. The data hold roughly 400,000 distinct CDR3 sequences, with about 17% observed a single time. The sample comprised PBMCs or a T cell subset sorted from them (not recorded which). The TCR was taken from a young man who had mild COVID-19 (a few samples of this study predate the infection). Cell type and time point are not known. The chain is built from TRBV7-2 and TRBJ2-3, with D maybe TRBD2 (5 bases). The chain's CDR3 is CASSPRAGGDTQYF. For the CDR3, the DNA is TGTGCCAGCAGCCCCCGGGCGGGCGGGGATACGCAGTATTTT. The full variable domain, completed using reference TRBV7-2 and TRBJ2-3, is GAGVSQSPSNKVTEKGKDVELRCDPISGHTALYWYRQSLGQGLEFLIYFQGNSAPDKSGLPSDRFSAERTGGSVSTLTIQRTQQEDSAVYLCASSPRAGGDTQYFGPGTRLTVL.